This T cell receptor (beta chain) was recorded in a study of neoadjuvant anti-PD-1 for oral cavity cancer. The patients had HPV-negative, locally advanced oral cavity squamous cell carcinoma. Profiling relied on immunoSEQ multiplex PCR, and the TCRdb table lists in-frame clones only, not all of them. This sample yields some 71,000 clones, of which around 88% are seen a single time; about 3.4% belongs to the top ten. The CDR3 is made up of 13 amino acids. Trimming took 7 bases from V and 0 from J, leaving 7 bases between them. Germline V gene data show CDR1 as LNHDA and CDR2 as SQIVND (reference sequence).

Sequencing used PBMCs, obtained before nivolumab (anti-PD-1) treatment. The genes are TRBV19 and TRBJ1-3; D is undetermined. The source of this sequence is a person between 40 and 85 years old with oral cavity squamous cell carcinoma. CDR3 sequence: CASNPGSGNTIYF. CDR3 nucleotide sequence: TGTGCCAGTAACCCAGGCTCTGGAAACACCATATATTTT.